This entry lists 2 T cell receptor beta chains sequenced from one sample in a study of OX40 agonist ivuxolimab in advanced cancers. Sequencing used immunoSEQ multiplex PCR; TCRdb keeps in-frame clones, though not all of them. The sample contains about 150,000 clones, 94% of which appear only once. Specimen: CD4+ or CD8+ T cells sorted from blood, collected in a trial of the OX40 agonist ivuxolimab. Receptors were obtained from an adult with an advanced solid tumor such as melanoma, head and neck, liver or kidney cancer.

The chain couples TRBV4-3 to TRBJ2-7; D unresolved. CDR1 and CDR2 from the germline V gene are LGHNA and YSLEER. The CDR3 sequence is 15 residues long. Trimming pared 1 base from V and 0 bases from J, leaving 10 bases between. In DNA form, the CDR3 reads TGCGCCAGCAGCCAAGGGAGCTGGCCCTCCTACGAGCAGTACTTC. This encodes CASSQGSWPSYEQYF.

The genes are TRBV4-3 and TRBJ2-1; D might be TRBD1 (5 bases). The V end was cut by 0 bases, the J end by 6 bases, with 18 bases between. The CDR3 is made up of 17 amino acids. Germline CDR1 reads LGHNA; CDR2 reads YSLEER. CDR3 DNA: TGCGCCAGCAGCCAAGATGGGGCACTTCGTTCTCCCAATGAGCAGTTCTTC. Amino acids: CASSQDGALRSPNEQFF.